This entry describes one T cell receptor beta chain. Antigen: not known. The data stem from a study of T cell repertoires in cytomegalovirus infection. TCRdb called the reads again in MiXCR, with one record for every CDR3 protein. The repertoire holds about 360,000 distinct CDR3 sequences, with approximately 35% as singletons. The germline CDR1 and CDR2 sequences are MNHEY and SMNVEV (reference sequence). The CDR3 sequence is 15 residues long. The V end lost 5 bases, the J end lost 4 bases, and 15 bases lay between the germline ends. This sequence was found in a human donor in good health (CMV status not recorded). Some clones in this sample may be carry-over from other donors' samples. The source material was cultured PBMCs, sampled from culture after CMV antigen stimulation. The chain is built from TRBV27 and TRBJ1-5, with D perhaps matching TRBD1 (5 bases). The CDR3 DNA sequence: TGTGCCAGCAGTCCGGGACTAACCACAAATCAGCCCCAGCATTTT. Amino acid sequence: CASSPGLTTNQPQHF.